This T cell receptor beta chain derives from a study of shared clonotypes between healthy human individuals. The CDR3 runs to 17 residues. The J segment lost 7 bases and the V segment lost 6 bases, leaving 13 bases of the junction unmatched. Germline loops: CDR1 SNHLY, CDR2 FYNNEI. Profiling relied on immunoSEQ multiplex PCR, and the TCRdb table lists in-frame clones only, not all of them. The table shows about 2 million clones, with roughly 95% occurring only once. The chain couples TRBV2 to TRBJ1-6; 9 bases match TRBD1. Sequenced sample: naive CD4+ T cells sorted from blood. Indicated subset: CD45RA+ positively selected. The receptor's source is a young man in good health. The CDR3 DNA is TGTGCCAGCAGGGCCTCACCGACAGGGGGTGGAAATTCACCCCTCCACTTT. Amino acid sequence: CASRASPTGGGNSPLHF.